What follows are 11 T cell receptor beta chains derived from one specimen sequenced in a study of cytomegalovirus exposure and HLA in healthy donors (dated by TCRdb to 2016 to 2017). The method behind the library was the immunoSEQ multiplex PCR assay. A mixture of 60 forward primers for TCR Vbeta segments and 13 reverse primers for TCR Jbeta segments was used in the multiplex PCR. The table comes from immuneACCESS by way of TCRdb, which keeps in-frame sequences with V and J called. Part of the clones is missing from these tables; in studies checked, under half for an unresolved V gene and the rest for unknown reasons. This sample holds 100,000 or so clones; around three quarters were observed only once. The ten largest clones take up 4.1% of the sample. Sequenced: PBMCs. The receptors derive from a female donor in good health and CMV-seropositive.

This chain connects TRBV7-6 to TRBJ1-1; no clear D gene. V lost 4 bases and J 3 bases, leaving 9 bases between the germline ends. In germline, CDR1 is SGHVS, CDR2 FNYEAQ. The CDR3 has 13 amino acids. DNA for the CDR3: TGTGCCAGCAGCTACCAGGAGGACACTGAAGCTTTCTTT. Protein sequence: CASSYQEDTEAFF.

This chain connects TRBV30 to TRBJ2-3, with D possibly TRBD2 on 5 matching bases. The CDR3 length is 13 residues. Between the trimmed V and J ends, which lost 3 bases and 2 bases, there was a span of 9 bases. Germline V gives CDR1 GTSNPN, CDR2 SVGIG (reference sequence). In DNA form, the CDR3 reads TGTGCCTGGAGACTAGTACCCACAGATACGCAGTATTTT. Translating gives CAWRLVPTDTQYF.

The DNA of the CDR3 is TGTGCCAGCAGCTTGTGGCTAGGCTACAATGAGCAGTTCTTC. Its translation is CASSLWLGYNEQFF. The chain employs TRBV5-4 and TRBJ2-1, with D unclear. The CDR3 spans 14 residues. Germline-derived CDR1 and CDR2 are SGHNT and YYREEE (reference sequence). V shed 1 base and J shed 3 bases, with 8 bases lying between them.

The rearrangement uses TRBV30 and TRBJ2-2; a weak D match, TRBD1 (6 bases). Germline V gene lookup returns CDR1 GTSNPN and CDR2 SVGIG (reference sequence). Between the trimmed V and J ends, which lost 8 bases and 0 bases, there was a span of 16 bases. The CDR3 extends over 15 amino acids. The CDR3 spells CAATTGFANTGELFF. The CDR3 DNA is TGTGCCGCTACGACAGGATTCGCGAACACCGGGGAGCTGTTTTTT.

This chain uses TRBV11-2 with TRBJ2-3, with 8 nucleotides matching TRBD1. V gave up 3 bases and J gave up 4 bases; unmatched junction bases: 9. Germline V gives CDR1 SGHAT, CDR2 FQNNGV. The CDR3 sequence is 16 residues long. The CDR3 coding sequence is TGTGCCAGCAGCTTCCGAGCCTCAGGGGGCGCAGATACGCAGTATTTT. Amino acids: CASSFRASGGADTQYF.

In DNA form, the CDR3 reads TGCGCCAGCAGTGAGGGTCAGTCCTATGGCTACACCTTC. Its translation: CASSEGQSYGYTF. The rearrangement joins TRBV10-1 to TRBJ1-2; unclear D gene. Trimming cost V 2 bases and J 4 bases, with 8 bases left between them. Germline CDR1 is WNHNN and CDR2 is SYGVQD (reference sequence). This CDR3 has 13 residues.

The chain joins TRBV19 to TRBJ2-3, with a possible D match to TRBD2 (5 bases). The germline V gene encodes CDR1 LNHDA and CDR2 SQIVND (reference sequence). The CDR3 contains 18 residues. The ends were cut back, 6 bases at V and 3 bases at J, with 25 bases in the middle. In DNA form, the CDR3 reads TGTGCCAGTAGAGGTTCGGGTATTAGCGCCTTTAGGACAGATACGCAGTATTTT. Translation gives CASRGSGISAFRTDTQYF.

In the case of this clone: One junction end disagrees with the germline gene, perhaps due to a read error. The rearrangement joins TRBV10-1 to TRBJ2-6; weak D call: TRBD1 (5 bases). The CDR3 runs to 15 residues. The V gene's germline CDR1 is WNHNN and CDR2 SYGVQD (reference sequence). The CDR3 DNA reads TGCGCCAGCAGTGAGGGGGCGTCTGGGGCCAACGGCCTGACTTTC. This encodes CASSEGASGANGLTF.

In DNA form, the CDR3 reads TGTGCAAGTCGCTTAGCCCCCAGAGGTTCACCCCTCCACTTT. Translated: CASRLAPRGSPLHF. This chain connects TRBV12-2 to TRBJ1-6. TRBV12-2 is flagged as a pseudogene. This CDR3 comprises 14 residues.

This chain uses TRBV10-2 with TRBJ2-7, with D uncertain. Deletions cut 3 bases from V and 4 bases from J, with 4 bases between. The CDR3 length is 11 residues. Germline loops: CDR1 WSHSY, CDR2 SAAADI. The CDR3 DNA reads TGCGCCAGCAGTGACTTGTACGAGCAGTACTTC. Translated: CASSDLYEQYF.

The chain is built from TRBV29-1 and TRBJ2-5; 11 positions match TRBD2. The CDR3 sequence is 14 residues long. J was trimmed by 5 bases and V by 7 bases; bases with no gene match: 9. Germline-derived CDR1 and CDR2 are SQVTM and ANQGSEA. CDR3 sequence reads: CSAKLAGAGETQYF. The CDR3 DNA is TGCAGCGCCAAACTAGCGGGGGCGGGGGAGACCCAGTACTTC. Full variable domain (remainder filled in from reference TRBV29-1 and TRBJ2-5): SAVISQKPSRDICQRGTSLTIQCQVDSQVTMMFWYRQQPGQSLTLIATANQGSEATYESGFVIDKFPISRPNLTFSTLTVSNMSPEDSSIYLCSAKLAGAGETQYFGPGTRLLVL.